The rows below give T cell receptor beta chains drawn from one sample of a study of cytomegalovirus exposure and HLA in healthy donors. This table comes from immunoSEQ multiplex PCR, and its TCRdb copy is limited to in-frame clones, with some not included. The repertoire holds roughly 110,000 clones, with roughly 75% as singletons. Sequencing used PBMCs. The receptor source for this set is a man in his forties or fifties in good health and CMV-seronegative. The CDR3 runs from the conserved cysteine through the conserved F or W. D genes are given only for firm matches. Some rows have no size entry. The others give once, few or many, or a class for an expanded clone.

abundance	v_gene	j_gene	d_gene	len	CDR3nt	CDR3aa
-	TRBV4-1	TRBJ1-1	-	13	TGCGCCAGCAGCCAACGACAAGACACTGAAGCTTTCTTT	CASSQRQDTEAFF
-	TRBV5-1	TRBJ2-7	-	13	TGCGCCAGCAGCCCGCCTAAAATCTACGAGCAGTACTTC	CASSPPKIYEQYF
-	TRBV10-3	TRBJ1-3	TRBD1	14	TGTGCCAGCAGAGGACAGGTCTCTGGAAACACCATATATTTT	CASRGQVSGNTIYF
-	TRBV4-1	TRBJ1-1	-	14	TGCGCCAGCAGCCAAGATCGGGTTTTGTCTGAAGCTTTCTTT	CASSQDRVLSEAFF
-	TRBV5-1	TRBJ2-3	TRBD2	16	TGCGCCAGCAGCCCCCCCATAGCGGGGGGAACAGATACGCAGTATTTT	CASSPPIAGGTDTQYF
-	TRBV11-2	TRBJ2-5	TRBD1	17	TGTGCCAGCAGCTTAACAAGAAGGGGACAGGGACAGGAGACCCAGTACTTC	CASSLTRRGQGQETQYF
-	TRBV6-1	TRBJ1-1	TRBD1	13	TGTGCCAGCCGACGAGGGGGCGGCACTGAAGCTTTCTTT	CASRRGGGTEAFF
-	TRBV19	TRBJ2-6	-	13	TGTGCCAGTAGTAGCTGGGCGACCAACGTCCTGACTTTC	CASSSWATNVLTF
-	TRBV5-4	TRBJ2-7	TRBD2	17	TGTGCCAGCAGCTTGGGACTAGCGGGGGGCCTCCACTACGAGCAGTACTTC	CASSLGLAGGLHYEQYF
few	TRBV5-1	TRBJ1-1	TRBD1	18	TGCGCCAGCAGCCACCGAAGACAGGGGGTGGCTGTGGCCACTGAAGCTTTCTTT	CASSHRRQGVAVATEAFF
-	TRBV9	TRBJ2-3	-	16	TGTGCCAGCAGCGCCGATGGACAGCTGAGCACAGATACGCAGTATTTT	CASSADGQLSTDTQYF
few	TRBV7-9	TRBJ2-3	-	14	TGTGCCAGCAGCCTAGCCCTAGGCACAGATACGCAGTATTTT	CASSLALGTDTQYF
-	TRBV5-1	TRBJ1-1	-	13	TGCGCCAGCAGCTTGGCAGGGGCGACTGAAGCTTTCTTT	CASSLAGATEAFF
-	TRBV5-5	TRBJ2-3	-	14	TGTGCCAGCAGCCCAGAACGTTCCACAGATACGCAGTATTTT	CASSPERSTDTQYF
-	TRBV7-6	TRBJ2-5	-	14	TGTGCCAGCAGCAACACAGGGTCGGGAGAGACCCAGTACTTC	CASSNTGSGETQYF
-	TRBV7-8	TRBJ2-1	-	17	TGTGCCAGCAGCTTAGCGCGGTATTCTTTGCGGTTGAATGAGCAGTTCTTC	CASSLARYSLRLNEQFF
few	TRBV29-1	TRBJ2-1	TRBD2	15	TGCAGCGTTGATATCCTAAGCGGGGGAAGGTATGAGCAGTTCTTC	CSVDILSGGRYEQFF
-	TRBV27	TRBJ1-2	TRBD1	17	TGTGCCAGCAGGACCAGGACAGGGGGAGACCGCTCCTATGGCTACACCTTC	CASRTRTGGDRSYGYTF
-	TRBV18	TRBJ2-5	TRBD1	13	TGTGCCAGCTCCCCCAGGGGGCAAGAGACCCAGTACTTC	CASSPRGQETQYF
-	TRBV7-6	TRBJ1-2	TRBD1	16	TGTGCCAGCAGCTTAGGTGGGACAGGCGCTAACTATGGCTACACCTTC	CASSLGGTGANYGYTF
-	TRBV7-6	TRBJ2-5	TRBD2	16	TGTGCCAGCAGCATTACTAGCGGGGGGGCCAAAGTAAGCCAGTACTTC	CASSITSGGAKVSQYF
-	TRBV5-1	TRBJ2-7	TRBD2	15	TGCGCCAGCAGCTTGGATAGCGGGGGGATGAACGAGCAGCACTTC	CASSLDSGGMNEQHF
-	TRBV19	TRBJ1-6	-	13	TGTGCCAGTAGTTGGCTCTATAATTCACCCCTCCACTTT	CASSWLYNSPLHF
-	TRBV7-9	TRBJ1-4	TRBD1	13	TGTGCCAGCAGCCTGGACAGGAATGAAAAACTGTTTTTT	CASSLDRNEKLFF
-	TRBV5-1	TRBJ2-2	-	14	TGCGCCAGCAGCTATAGCGGGAACACCGGGGAGCTGTTTTTT	CASSYSGNTGELFF
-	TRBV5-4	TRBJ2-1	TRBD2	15	TGTGCCAGCAGCACGGGACTAGCGGGATACAATGAGCAGTTCTTC	CASSTGLAGYNEQFF
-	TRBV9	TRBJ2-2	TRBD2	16	TGTGCCAGCAGCGTAGCCGCGGGGGGGGACACCGGGGAGCTGTTTTTT	CASSVAAGGDTGELFF
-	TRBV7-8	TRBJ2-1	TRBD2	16	TGTGCCAGCAGCCTATTACAAGCGGGGGCACTCAATGAGCAGTTCTTC	CASSLLQAGALNEQFF
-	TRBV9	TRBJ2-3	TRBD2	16	TGTGCCAGCAGCGTAGCGGCGCGGGGGGTGGTAGATACGCAGTATTTT	CASSVAARGVVDTQYF
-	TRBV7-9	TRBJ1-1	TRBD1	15	TGTGCCAGCAGCTTCGGACAGGGAAGGAACACTGAAGCTTTCTTT	CASSFGQGRNTEAFF
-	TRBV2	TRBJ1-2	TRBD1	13	TGTGCCAGCAGGCCGACAGGGCTTGGGGGCTACACCTTC	CASRPTGLGGYTF
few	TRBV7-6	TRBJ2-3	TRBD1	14	TGTGCCAGCAGCTTATGGACAGGGACAGATACGCAGTATTTT	CASSLWTGTDTQYF